The 16 T cell receptor beta chains presented below share a single source sample, sequenced in a study of blood T cell repertoires in COVID-19. The table came from immunoSEQ multiplex PCR; TCRdb's copy has only in-frame clones and leaves some out. Found here are more than 65,000 clones, about four fifths of them singletons; the top ten hold approximately 29%. The specimen sequenced was peripheral blood. Receptors originate from a woman older than 75 with active or convalescent COVID-19.

This sequence joins TRBV7-2 and TRBJ2-1; D may be TRBD1 (8 bases). This CDR3 comprises 15 residues. V dropped 5 bases and J dropped 4 bases, with 15 bases sitting between them. Germline lookup yields CDR1 SGHTA and CDR2 FQGNSA. In nucleotides, the CDR3 is TGTGCCAGCAGCCCGACAGGGGAGGGGTACAATGAGCAGTTCTTC. Translated, it gives CASSPTGEGYNEQFF.

The rearrangement joins TRBV6-6 to TRBJ1-5, with 8 nucleotides matching TRBD1. The CDR3 loop spans 14 amino acids. The junction had 8 bases not matched to a gene; V was cut back by 6 bases and J by 7 bases. Germline assignment: CDR1 MNHNY and CDR2 SVGAGI (reference sequence). In DNA form, the CDR3 reads TGTGCCAGCAGCTCGGGACAGGTAGGACAGCCCCAGCATTTT. Translated: CASSSGQVGQPQHF.

This clone showed up just once. The chain carries TRBV5-1 and TRBJ2-5; 7 nucleotides align to TRBD2. Losses at the gene ends were 2 bases for V and 5 bases for J; bases not matched to a gene: 0. The CDR3 covers 12 residues. CDR1 is SGHRS, CDR2 YFSETQ, per germline. This CDR3 reads CASSFSGETQYF. The CDR3 DNA reads as TGCGCCAGCAGCTTTAGCGGGGAGACCCAGTACTTC.

The chain recombines TRBV18 with TRBJ1-3; tentatively, D is TRBD1 (5 bases). Trimming cost V 2 bases and J 0 bases, with 11 bases left between them. The length of the CDR3 is 16 residues. Germline CDR1 and CDR2: KGHSH and LQKENI. The CDR3 DNA follows: TGTGCCAGCTCACCATCCGGGGGGTCCTCTGGAAACACCATATATTTT. Amino acid sequence: CASSPSGGSSGNTIYF.

In its sample, this clone was seen a few times. The chain is built from TRBV5-4 and TRBJ1-2; 7 nucleotides match TRBD1. The trim removed 3 bases at V and 3 bases at J, leaving 8 bases unmatched. The CDR3 loop spans 15 amino acids. The germline gives CDR1 SGHNT, CDR2 YYREEE (reference sequence). In nucleotides, the CDR3 is TGTGCCAGCAGCTCTCCGACAGGGACGGACTATGGCTACACCTTC. This gives the protein CASSSPTGTDYGYTF.

The CDR3 DNA is TGCGCCAGCAGCCAGGACCGGGACAGGGGTCCGGATAGGTATGGCTACACCTTC. Its protein is CASSQDRDRGPDRYGYTF. The chain employs TRBV4-1 and TRBJ1-2; 10 nucleotides align to TRBD1. Trimming cost V 3 bases and J 5 bases; bases outside gene matches: 15. Germline V CDR1 and CDR2: MGHRA, YSYEKL. The CDR3 is 18 residues long.

Of note for this clone: Relative to the germline gene, one junction end is altered; a read error may explain this. V usage is TRBV7-6 and J usage is TRBJ2-2; a possible D gene is TRBD2 (5 bases). CDR1 SGHVS and CDR2 FNYEAQ come from the germline V gene. The CDR3 length is 17 residues. In nucleotides, the CDR3 is TGTGCCAGCAGCTTAGGAGTCGGAACAAAGAGCACCGGGGAGCTGCTTTTT. Translating it yields CASSLGVGTKSTGELLF.

The table lists this clone with a count of one. The chain is built from TRBV15 and TRBJ1-3, with D maybe TRBD1 (5 bases). V was trimmed by 5 bases and J by 1 base, leaving 9 bases between them. Germline loops: CDR1 LNHNV, CDR2 YYDKDF (reference sequence). The CDR3 has 14 amino acids. The CDR3 protein is CATSAGGSGNTIYF. The CDR3 DNA reads as TGTGCCACCAGCGCCGGGGGGTCTGGAAACACCATATATTTT.

The sample holds one count of this clone. The rearrangement uses TRBV5-1 and TRBJ1-4, with a possible D match to TRBD1 (6 bases). The CDR3 sequence is 15 residues long. Germline CDR1 SGHRS, CDR2 YFSETQ. V gave up 4 bases and J gave up 5 bases, with 15 bases separating them. The CDR3 DNA is TGCGCCAGCAGCCCGCGAGGGGGGGAGAATGAAAAACTGTTTTTT. It yields the protein CASSPRGGENEKLFF.

This clone was observed a handful of times. The V and J genes are TRBV29-1 and TRBJ2-4; 7 positions match TRBD1. CDR1 is SQVTM and CDR2 is ANQGSEA in the germline V gene. With 6 bases clipped from V and 3 bases from J, the junction kept 5 bases outside the gene matches. The CDR3 totals 13 residues. Here the CDR3 DNA reads TGCAGCGTCATACAGGGGAACAAAAACATTCAGTACTTC. Translating gives CSVIQGNKNIQYF.

V is TRBV2 and J is TRBJ1-3; 10 bases are a match to TRBD1. CDR3 size: 16 residues. With 6 bases clipped from V and 5 bases from J, the junction kept 10 bases outside the gene matches. Germline lookup yields CDR1 SNHLY and CDR2 FYNNEI. CDR3 amino acids: CASRQGQGIPRNTIYF. DNA of the CDR3: TGTGCCAGCAGACAGGGACAGGGGATCCCTCGAAACACCATATATTTT.

The J gene is TRBJ1-6, the V gene TRBV5-1, with 8 bases identical to TRBD1. Germline V gives CDR1 SGHRS, CDR2 YFSETQ. This CDR3 region has 14 residues. Unmatched junction bases numbered 7, after V lost 4 bases and J lost 10 bases. CDR3 amino acids: CASSITGGASPLHF. The CDR3 bases are TGCGCCAGCAGCATAACAGGGGGGGCATCACCCCTCCACTTT.

The rearrangement links TRBV3-1 (or the pseudogene TRBV3-2) to TRBJ2-3; tentatively, D is TRBD2 (5 bases). CDR1 and CDR2 (germline): LGHDT, YNNKEL (reference sequence). This CDR3 comprises 16 residues. V was trimmed by 0 bases and J by 1 base, leaving 11 bases between them. The CDR3 DNA is TGTGCCAGCAGCCAAGATAGGCGGGTACGCACAGATACGCAGTATTTT. Amino acids: CASSQDRRVRTDTQYF.

This chain connects TRBV28 to TRBJ1-2; 10 bases line up with TRBD1. The V segment lost 5 bases and the J segment 7 bases; nucleotides outside the gene matches: 7. The CDR3 is made up of 14 amino acids. The germline CDR1 and CDR2 sequences are MDHEN and SYDVKM. CDR3 loop: CASSLGQGVSGYTF. The CDR3 coding sequence is TGTGCCAGCAGTCTAGGACAGGGGGTATCTGGCTACACCTTC.

The gene calls are TRBV19 and TRBJ2-3; D is unclear. V lost 1 base to trimming and J lost 2 bases, with 16 bases between them. CDR3 size: 17 residues. Germline CDR1 is LNHDA and CDR2 is SQIVND (reference sequence). In DNA form, the CDR3 reads TGTGCCAGTAGTATAGGAGGCTCTTTCCCCTTCACAGATACGCAGTATTTT. This translates into CASSIGGSFPFTDTQYF.

V is TRBV12-2 and J is TRBJ2-3; the table gives TRBD2 as D, unverified against the DNA. TRBV12-2 is classified as a pseudogene. CDR3 length: 17 amino acids. The CDR3 DNA reads as TGTGCAAGTCGCTTAGTCTGGTCTAGCGGGGATACAGATACGCAGTATTTT. Translation gives CASRLVWSSGDTDTQYF.